This paragraph covers one TCR beta chain sequence. What it binds is unknown. RNA, at about 0.45 to 1 ug, was reverse transcribed with random hexamers. A multiplex approach, immunoSEQ multiplex PCR, amplified TCR beta CDR3 across 54 Vbeta and 13 Jbeta. MiXCR, run by TCRdb on the immunoSEQ multiplex PCR reads, gives a single entry per CDR3 protein. The sample holds roughly 180,000 distinct CDR3 sequences; roughly 94% are singletons and the top ten take approximately 0.099%. The sample belongs to a study of CD8 T cells in Susac syndrome. Study outcomes and limitations: Within Susac syndrome CD4+ T cell repertoires, clonal expansion was not evident.

Germline-derived CDR1 and CDR2 are SGHTA and FQGTGA. V was shortened by 2 bases and J by 6 bases, with 10 bases between the two germline ends. There are 13 residues in the CDR3. The V and J genes are TRBV7-3 and TRBJ1-1, with a weak D call TRBD1 (6 bases). The receptor comes from a human donor with Susac syndrome. The specimen sequenced was CD4+ T cells from PBMCs. The CDR3 coding sequence is TGTGCCAGCAGCTTATCTGGGGGCTCTGAAGCTTTCTTT. This encodes CASSLSGGSEAFF.